This passage covers 20 T cell receptor beta chains from one sample sequenced in a study of blood T cell repertoires in COVID-19. This table comes from immunoSEQ multiplex PCR, and its TCRdb copy is limited to in-frame clones, with some not included. Of fewer than 400,000 clones in the sample, under 90% were seen once. Material for sequencing was PBMCs or T cells enriched from blood (not recorded which). These receptors were collected from a woman between 25 and 40 years old who had recovered from COVID-19.

The chain couples TRBV19 to TRBJ1-2, with 11 bases fitting TRBD1. In germline, CDR1 is LNHDA, CDR2 SQIVND (reference sequence). CDR3 size: 16 residues. V gave up 3 bases and J gave up 7 bases; unmatched junction bases: 10. CDR3 DNA: TGTGCCAGTAGTATGAGGGGACAGGGGGATTTGGCTGGCTACACCTTC. It specifies CASSMRGQGDLAGYTF.

This chain joins TRBV28 and TRBJ1-2, with a possible D match to TRBD1 (5 bases). V lost 5 bases and J lost 6, with 16 bases in between. The CDR3 runs 14 residues. CDR1 is MDHEN, CDR2 SYDVKM, per germline. CDR3 nucleotide sequence: TGTGCCAGCAGTGAACCGGGGGGTAAGGATGGCTACACCTTC. This gives the protein CASSEPGGKDGYTF.

This rearrangement joins TRBV5-6 to TRBJ1-5, with D uncertain. V lost 0 bases to trimming and J lost 10 bases, with 8 bases between them. Germline V gene data show CDR1 as SGHDT and CDR2 as YYEEEE. This CDR3 region has 12 residues. The CDR3 spells CASSLGSSPQHF. The CDR3 bases are TGTGCCAGCAGCTTGGGCAGTTCACCCCAGCATTTT. Drawing the rest from reference TRBV5-6 and TRBJ1-5, the complete variable domain is DAGVTQSPTHLIKTRGQQVTLRCSPKSGHDTVSWYQQALGQGPQFIFQYYEEEERQRGNFPDRFSGHQFPNYSSELNVNALLLGDSALYLCASSLGSSPQHFGDGTRLSIL.

The rearrangement links TRBV30 to TRBJ1-1, with 9 bases aligning to TRBD1. Looked up from germline, CDR1 is GTSNPN and CDR2 is SVGIG (reference sequence). V dropped 5 bases and J dropped 10; count of bases not matched to a gene: 11. This CDR3 has 13 residues. CDR3 region: CAWVPGTGSRAFF. DNA for the CDR3: TGTGCCTGGGTCCCCGGGACAGGGAGTAGAGCTTTCTTT.

This clone has a single count. The V and J genes are TRBV2 and TRBJ2-7, with 13 nucleotides matching TRBD2. The CDR3 totals 15 residues. Per the germline V gene, CDR1 is SNHLY and CDR2 is FYNNEI. After removal of 6 bases from V and 4 bases from J, the junction contained 6 bases not matched to a gene. The CDR3 DNA reads TGTGCCAGCAGGTACGGGACTAGCGGGATGTACGAGCAGTACTTC. Amino acids: CASRYGTSGMYEQYF.

This chain uses TRBV5-1 with TRBJ2-5, with TRBD2 identical over 7 bases. The CDR3 is 15 residues long. J gave up 5 bases and V 4 bases, and 11 bases lay outside the gene matches. The germline gives CDR1 SGHRS, CDR2 YFSETQ. In nucleotides, the CDR3 is TGCGCCAGCAGCCCCGGGACTATCAGCGACGAGACCCAGTACTTC. It specifies CASSPGTISDETQYF.

The chain combines TRBV7-3 with TRBJ1-2; 10 nucleotides agree with TRBD1. Trimming took 6 bases from V and 2 from J; bases not matched to a gene: 9. Germline-derived CDR1 and CDR2 are SGHTA and FQGTGA. The CDR3 loop spans 16 amino acids. The CDR3 DNA reads as TGTGCCAGCAGGCCATACGGACAGGGGGTAAACTATGGCTACACCTTC. Translated: CASRPYGQGVNYGYTF.

In its sample, this clone was seen a few times. V and J are TRBV24-1 and TRBJ1-3; D may be TRBD1 (6 bases). CDR1 KGHDR and CDR2 SFDVKD come from the germline V gene. Trimming left V 4 bases short and J 4 bases short, with 13 bases between. There are 15 residues in the CDR3. In DNA form, the CDR3 reads TGTGCCACCAGTGACCCCTCGACAGGAGGAAACACCATATATTTT. Encoded protein: CATSDPSTGGNTIYF.

The chain employs TRBV5-1 and TRBJ1-3; TRBD1 might be the D (6 bases). V was pared by 4 bases and J by 4 bases, with 15 bases between. From germline, CDR1 is SGHRS and CDR2 YFSETQ. The CDR3 covers 15 residues. The DNA for the CDR3 is TGCGCCAGCAGCGACGGGACACCAGGGGGAAACACCATATATTTT. Amino acid sequence: CASSDGTPGGNTIYF.

The chain recombines TRBV28 with TRBJ1-2, with D perhaps matching TRBD1 (6 bases). CDR3 length: 14 residues. V lost 6 bases and J lost 0, with 11 bases in between. The germline CDR1 and CDR2 sequences are MDHEN and SYDVKM. This CDR3 is CASSQGPSNYGYTF. The CDR3, as DNA: TGTGCCAGCAGCCAGGGGCCCTCTAACTATGGCTACACCTTC.

This clone was detected only once. This chain connects TRBV5-1 to TRBJ1-1; 7 bases match TRBD1. The CDR3 totals 14 residues. V shed 0 bases and J 5 bases; nucleotides not matched to a gene: 4. Looked up from germline, CDR1 is SGHRS and CDR2 is YFSETQ. CDR3 residues: CASSLVGTETEAFF. CDR3 bases: TGCGCCAGCAGCTTGGTAGGGACAGAAACTGAAGCTTTCTTT. The variable domain in full, completed from reference TRBV5-1 and TRBJ1-1, reads KAGVTQTPRYLIKTRGQQVTLSCSPISGHRSVSWYQQTPGQGLQFLFEYFSETQRNKGNFPGRFSGRQFSNSRSEMNVSTLELGDSALYLCASSLVGTETEAFFGQGTRLTVV.

The chain combines TRBV7-8 with TRBJ2-7, with 9 positions matching TRBD1. The CDR3 loop spans 18 amino acids. J gave up 3 bases and V 2 bases, and 14 bases lay outside the gene matches. CDR1 is SGHVS, CDR2 FQNEAQ, per germline. The DNA for the CDR3 is TGTGCCAGCAGCTTATTGGACAGGGGCGGGAGTGATATCTACGAGCAGTACTTC. Encoded protein: CASSLLDRGGSDIYEQYF.

This rearrangement joins TRBV4-2 to TRBJ1-1, with 7 bases matching TRBD1. Germline V gene sequence: CDR1 LGHNA, CDR2 YNFKEQ. Trimming cost V 0 bases and J 11 bases; bases outside gene matches: 24. This CDR3 region has 19 residues. CDR3 nucleotide sequence: TGTGCCAGCAGCCAAGATACGGCCAGCGCTCTTAGGAGGGGGCATAACGCTTTCTTT. This gives the protein CASSQDTASALRRGHNAFF.

The CDR3 reads CASSVVKRGAADTQYF. In DNA, the CDR3 is TGTGCCAGCAGCGTAGTTAAGCGGGGGGCAGCCGATACGCAGTATTTT. This chain joins TRBV9 and TRBJ2-3; 9 bases match TRBD2. This CDR3 spans 16 amino acids. Per germline, CDR1 SGDLS and CDR2 YYNGEE. After removal of 0 bases from V and 6 bases from J, the junction contained 8 bases not matched to a gene.

The chain couples TRBV19 to TRBJ2-7, with 7 bases that match TRBD2. Germline V CDR1 and CDR2: LNHDA, SQIVND (reference sequence). V trimming: 5 bases; J trimming: 1 base; junction bases outside the gene matches: 8. The CDR3 totals 15 residues. CDR3 DNA sequence: TGTGCCAGTAGTCAAAAGGGACTACCATCCTACGAGCAGTACTTC. Protein: CASSQKGLPSYEQYF.

The V call is TRBV5-1, the J call TRBJ2-1; 16 positions agree with TRBD2. Per germline, CDR1 SGHRS and CDR2 YFSETQ. The junction had 9 bases not matched to a gene; V was cut back by 3 bases and J by 0 bases. The CDR3 has 20 residues. This CDR3 is CASSSGLAGGTTNSYNEQFF. The CDR3 DNA is TGCGCCAGCAGCTCGGGACTAGCGGGAGGGACGACGAACTCCTACAATGAGCAGTTCTTC.

This sequence joins TRBV4-3 and TRBJ1-6; D possibly corresponds to TRBD1 (5 bases). From germline, CDR1 is LGHNA and CDR2 YSLEER. V was pared by 0 bases and J by 5 bases, with 8 bases between. The CDR3 spans 15 residues. The DNA of the CDR3 is TGCGCCAGCAGCCAAGACGTCAGGGATAATTCACCCCTCCACTTT. It codes for CASSQDVRDNSPLHF.

The chain carries TRBV11-1 and TRBJ1-4, with a weak D call TRBD1 (5 bases). V shed 2 bases and J shed 11 bases, with 18 bases lying between them. The CDR3 sequence is 15 residues long. CDR1 is SGHAT, CDR2 FQDESV, per germline (reference sequence). In nucleotides, the CDR3 is TGTGCCAGCAGCTTATCGACGACAGCCCATGGGAAACTGTTTTTT. Amino acid sequence: CASSLSTTAHGKLFF.

The chain employs TRBV21-1 and TRBJ2-2; the table's D call of TRBD1 was not tested on the DNA. TRBV21-1 is a known pseudogene. CDR3 length: 17 amino acids. CDR3 sequence: CASSKESKTGNTGELFF. The CDR3, as DNA: TGTGCCAGCAGCAAAGAGTCGAAGACAGGGAACACCGGGGAGCTGTTTTTT.

The chain recombines TRBV4-2 with TRBJ2-2; 8 nucleotides match TRBD2. Germline CDR1 LGHNA, CDR2 YNFKEQ. The CDR3 loop spans 16 amino acids. Losses at the gene ends were 4 bases for V and 4 bases for J; bases not matched to a gene: 8. CDR3 sequence reads: CASSPSGLAGTGELFF. CDR3 nucleotides: TGTGCCAGCAGCCCTTCCGGGCTAGCGGGCACCGGGGAGCTGTTTTTT.